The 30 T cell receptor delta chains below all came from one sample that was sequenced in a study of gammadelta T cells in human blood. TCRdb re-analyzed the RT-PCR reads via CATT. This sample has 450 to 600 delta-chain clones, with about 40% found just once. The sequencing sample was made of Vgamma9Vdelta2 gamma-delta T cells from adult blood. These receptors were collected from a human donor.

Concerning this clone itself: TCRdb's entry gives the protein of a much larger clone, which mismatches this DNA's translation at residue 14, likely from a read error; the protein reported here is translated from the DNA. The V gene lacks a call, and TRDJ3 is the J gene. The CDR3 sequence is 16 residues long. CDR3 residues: CALSELSSWDTRQRFF. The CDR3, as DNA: TGTGCTCTGAGTGAACTCAGCTCCTGGGACACCCGACAGAGGTTTTTC.

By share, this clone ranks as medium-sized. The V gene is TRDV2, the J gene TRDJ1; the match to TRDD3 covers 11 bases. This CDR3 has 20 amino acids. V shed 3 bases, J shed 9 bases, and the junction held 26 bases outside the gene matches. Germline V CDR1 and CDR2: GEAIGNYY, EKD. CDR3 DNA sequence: TGTGCCTGTGACGCGATTCCTACGCCAGACAGTACTGGGGGATATTTAGAACTCATCTTT. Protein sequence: CACDAIPTPDSTGGYLELIF.

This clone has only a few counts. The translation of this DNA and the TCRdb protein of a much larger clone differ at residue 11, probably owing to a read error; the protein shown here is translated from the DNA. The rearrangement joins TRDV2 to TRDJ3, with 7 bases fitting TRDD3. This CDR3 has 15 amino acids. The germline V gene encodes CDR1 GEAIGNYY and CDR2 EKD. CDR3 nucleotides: TGTGCCTGTGACACCGTGGGGGAAAGTACCCAACAGATGTTTTTC. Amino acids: CACDTVGESTQQMFF.

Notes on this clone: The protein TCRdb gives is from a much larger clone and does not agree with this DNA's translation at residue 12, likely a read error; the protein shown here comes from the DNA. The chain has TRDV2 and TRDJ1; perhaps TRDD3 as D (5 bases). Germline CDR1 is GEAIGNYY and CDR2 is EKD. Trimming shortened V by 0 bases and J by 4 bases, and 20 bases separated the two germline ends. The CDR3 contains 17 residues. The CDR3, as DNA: TGTGCCTGTGACACCGTACGCGCCGCCTGGGCGGTCGATAAACTCATCTTT. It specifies CACDTVRAAWAVDKLIF.

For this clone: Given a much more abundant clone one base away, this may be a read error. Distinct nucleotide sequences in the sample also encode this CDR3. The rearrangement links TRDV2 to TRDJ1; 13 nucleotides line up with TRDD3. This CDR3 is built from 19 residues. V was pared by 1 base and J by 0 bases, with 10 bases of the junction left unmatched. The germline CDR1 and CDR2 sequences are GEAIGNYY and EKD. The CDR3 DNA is TGTGCCTGTGACACACCCCGCGACTGGGGGATACGGGACACCGATAAACTCATCTTT. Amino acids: CACDTPRDWGIRDTDKLIF.

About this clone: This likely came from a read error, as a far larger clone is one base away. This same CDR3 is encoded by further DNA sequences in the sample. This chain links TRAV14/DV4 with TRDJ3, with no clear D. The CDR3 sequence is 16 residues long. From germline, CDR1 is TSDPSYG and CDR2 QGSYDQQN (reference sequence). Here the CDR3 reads CALSELSSWDTRQMFF. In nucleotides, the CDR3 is TGTGCTCTGAGTGAACTCAGCTCTTGGGACACCCGACAGATGTTTTTC.

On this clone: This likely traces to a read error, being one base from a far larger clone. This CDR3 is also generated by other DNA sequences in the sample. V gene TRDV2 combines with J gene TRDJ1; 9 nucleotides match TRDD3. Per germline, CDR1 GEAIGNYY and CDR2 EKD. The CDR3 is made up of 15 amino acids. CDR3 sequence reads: CACDTLGDSSDKLIF. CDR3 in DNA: TGTGCATGTGACACTTTGGGGGATAGTAGCGATAAACTCATCTTT.

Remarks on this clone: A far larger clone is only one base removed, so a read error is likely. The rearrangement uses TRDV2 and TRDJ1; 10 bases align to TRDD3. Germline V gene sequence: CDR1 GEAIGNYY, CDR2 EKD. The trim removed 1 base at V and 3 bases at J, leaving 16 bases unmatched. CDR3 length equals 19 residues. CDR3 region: CACDTITYGTGGLSDKLIF. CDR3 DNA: TGTGCCTGTGACACAATTACCTACGGTACTGGGGGATTATCCGATAAACTCATCTTT.

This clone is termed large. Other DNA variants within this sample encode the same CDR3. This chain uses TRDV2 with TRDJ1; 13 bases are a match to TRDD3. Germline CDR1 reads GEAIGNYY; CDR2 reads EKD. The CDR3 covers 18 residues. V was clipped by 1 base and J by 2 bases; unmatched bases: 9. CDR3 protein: CACDTLGLGDTRTDKLIF. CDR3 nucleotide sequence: TGTGCCTGTGACACACTGGGACTGGGGGATACGCGGACCGATAAACTCATCTTT.

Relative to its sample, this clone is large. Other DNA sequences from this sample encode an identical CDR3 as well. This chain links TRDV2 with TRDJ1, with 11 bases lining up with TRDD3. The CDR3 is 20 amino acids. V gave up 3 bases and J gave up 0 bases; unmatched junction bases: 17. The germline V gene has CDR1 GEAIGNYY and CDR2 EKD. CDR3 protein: CACDSLSLGDTERNTDKLIF. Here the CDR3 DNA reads TGTGCCTGTGACTCCCTGAGCCTGGGGGATACCGAGAGAAACACCGATAAACTCATCTTT.

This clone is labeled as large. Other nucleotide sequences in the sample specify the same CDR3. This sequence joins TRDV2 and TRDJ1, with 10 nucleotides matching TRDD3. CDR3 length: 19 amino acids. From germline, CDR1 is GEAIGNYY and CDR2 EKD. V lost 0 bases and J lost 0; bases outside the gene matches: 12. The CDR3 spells CACDTVGIDWGMDTDKLIF. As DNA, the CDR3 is TGTGCCTGTGACACCGTGGGGATAGACTGGGGGATGGACACCGATAAACTCATCTTT.

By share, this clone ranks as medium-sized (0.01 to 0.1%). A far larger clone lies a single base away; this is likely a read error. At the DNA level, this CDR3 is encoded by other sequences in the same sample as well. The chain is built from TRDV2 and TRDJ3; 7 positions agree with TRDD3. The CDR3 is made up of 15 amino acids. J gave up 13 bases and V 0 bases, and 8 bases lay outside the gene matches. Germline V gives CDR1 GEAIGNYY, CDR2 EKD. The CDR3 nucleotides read TGTGCCTGTGACACCGTGGGGGAAAGTACACGACAGATGTTTTTC. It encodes CACDTVGESTRQMFF.

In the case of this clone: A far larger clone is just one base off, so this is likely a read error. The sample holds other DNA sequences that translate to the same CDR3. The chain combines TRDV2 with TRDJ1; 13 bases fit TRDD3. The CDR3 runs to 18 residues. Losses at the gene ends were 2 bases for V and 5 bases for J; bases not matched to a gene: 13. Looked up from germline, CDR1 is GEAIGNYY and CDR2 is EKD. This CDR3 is CACDKLPTGGYGADKLIF. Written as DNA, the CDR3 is TGTGCCTGTGACAAGCTGCCGACTGGGGGATACGGCGCTGATAAACTCATCTTT.

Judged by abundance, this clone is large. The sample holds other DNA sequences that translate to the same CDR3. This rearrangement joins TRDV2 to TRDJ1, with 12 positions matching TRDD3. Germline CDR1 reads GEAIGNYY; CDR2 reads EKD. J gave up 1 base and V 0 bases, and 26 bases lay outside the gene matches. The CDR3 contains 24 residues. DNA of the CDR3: TGTGCCTGTGACACCGTGTCGGGGCGCGGGCCCACTCTGGGGGATACGCGGTTCACCGATAAACTCATCTTT. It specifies CACDTVSGRGPTLGDTRFTDKLIF.

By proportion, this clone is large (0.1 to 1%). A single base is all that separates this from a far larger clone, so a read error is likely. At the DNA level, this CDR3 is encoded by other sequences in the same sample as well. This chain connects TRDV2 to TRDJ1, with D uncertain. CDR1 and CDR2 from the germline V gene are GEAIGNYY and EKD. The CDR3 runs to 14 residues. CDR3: CACDSLGDTDKLIF. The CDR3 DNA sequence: TGTGCCTGTGACAGCCTAGGTGACACAGATAAACTCATCTTT.

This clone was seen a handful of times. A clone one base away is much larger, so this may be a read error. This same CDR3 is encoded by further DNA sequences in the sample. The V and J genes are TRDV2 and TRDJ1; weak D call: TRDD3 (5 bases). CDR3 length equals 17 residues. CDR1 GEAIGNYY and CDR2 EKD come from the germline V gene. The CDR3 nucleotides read TGTGCCTGTGACGAGATACTGGTAGAAACGTACACTGATAAACTCATCTTT. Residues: CACDEILVETYTDKLIF.

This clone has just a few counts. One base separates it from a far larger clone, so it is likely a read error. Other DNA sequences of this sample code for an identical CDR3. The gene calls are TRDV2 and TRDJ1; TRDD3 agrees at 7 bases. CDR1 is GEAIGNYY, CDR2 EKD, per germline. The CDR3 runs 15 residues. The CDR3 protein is CACDSMGDHTDKLIF. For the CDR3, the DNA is TGTGCCTGTGACTCCATGGGGGACCACACTGATAAACTCATCTTT.

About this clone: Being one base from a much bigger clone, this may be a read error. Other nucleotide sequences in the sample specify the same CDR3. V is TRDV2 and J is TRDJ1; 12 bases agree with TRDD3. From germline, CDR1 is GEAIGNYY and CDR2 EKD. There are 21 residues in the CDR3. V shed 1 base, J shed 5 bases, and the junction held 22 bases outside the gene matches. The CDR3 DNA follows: TGTGCCTGTGACACAGTGGTACCTACTACTGGGGGATACAGTAGAACTGATAAACTCATCTTT. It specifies CACDTVVPTTGGYSRTDKLIF.

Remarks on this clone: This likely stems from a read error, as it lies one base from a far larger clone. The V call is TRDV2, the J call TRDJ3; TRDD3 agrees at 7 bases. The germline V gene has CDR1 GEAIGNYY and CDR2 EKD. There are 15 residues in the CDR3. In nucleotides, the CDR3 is TGTGCCGGTGACACCGTGGGGGAAAGTACCCGACAGATGTTTTTC. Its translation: CAGDTVGESTRQMFF.

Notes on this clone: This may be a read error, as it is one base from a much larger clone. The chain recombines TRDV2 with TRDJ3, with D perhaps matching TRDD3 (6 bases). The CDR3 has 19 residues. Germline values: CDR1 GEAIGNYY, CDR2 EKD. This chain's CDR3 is CACDTAQLEDTWDTRQMFF. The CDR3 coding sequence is TGTGCCTGTGACACCGCCCAACTGGAGGATACCTGGGACACTCGACAGATGTTTTTC.

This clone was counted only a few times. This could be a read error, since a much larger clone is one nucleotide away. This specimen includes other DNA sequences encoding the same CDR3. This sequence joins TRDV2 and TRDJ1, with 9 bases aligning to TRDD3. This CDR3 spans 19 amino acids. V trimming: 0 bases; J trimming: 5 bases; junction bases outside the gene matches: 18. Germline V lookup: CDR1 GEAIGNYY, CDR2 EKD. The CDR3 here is CACDTVDRGILSNVDKLIF. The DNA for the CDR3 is TGTGCCTGTGACACCGTTGATCGGGGGATACTATCTAATGTAGATAAACTCATCTTT.

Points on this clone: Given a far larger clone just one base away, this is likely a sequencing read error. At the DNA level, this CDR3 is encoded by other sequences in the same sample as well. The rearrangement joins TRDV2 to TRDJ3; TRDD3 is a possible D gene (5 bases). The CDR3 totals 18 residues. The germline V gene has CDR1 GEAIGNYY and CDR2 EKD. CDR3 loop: CACDTVRYQSWDTRQMFF. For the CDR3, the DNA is TGTGCCTGTGACACCGTGAGATACCAGTCCTGGGACACTCGACAGATGTTTTTC.

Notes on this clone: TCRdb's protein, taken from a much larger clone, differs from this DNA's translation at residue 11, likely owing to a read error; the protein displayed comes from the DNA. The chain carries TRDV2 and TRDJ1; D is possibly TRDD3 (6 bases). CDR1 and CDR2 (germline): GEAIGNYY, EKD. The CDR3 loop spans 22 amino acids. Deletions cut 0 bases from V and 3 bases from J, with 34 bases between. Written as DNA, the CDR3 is TGTGCCTGTGACACCGTCAGGCCCACTGGGAGATACGGTTATAGGAGGGCCGATAAACTCATCTTT. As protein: CACDTVRPTGRYGYRRADKLIF.

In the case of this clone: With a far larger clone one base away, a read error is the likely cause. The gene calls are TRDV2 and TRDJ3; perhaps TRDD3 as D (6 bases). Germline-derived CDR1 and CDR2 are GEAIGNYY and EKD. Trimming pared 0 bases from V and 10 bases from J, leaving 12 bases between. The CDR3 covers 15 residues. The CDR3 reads CACDTVGGSTRQMFF. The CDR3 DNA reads TGTGCCTGTGACACCGTGGGGGGAAGTACCCGACAGATGTTTTTC.

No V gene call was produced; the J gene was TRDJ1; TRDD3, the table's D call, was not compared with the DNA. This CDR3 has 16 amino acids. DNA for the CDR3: TGTGCCTGGAACCTCACTGGGGGACCGTACACCGATAAACTCATCTTT. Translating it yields CAWNLTGGPYTDKLIF.

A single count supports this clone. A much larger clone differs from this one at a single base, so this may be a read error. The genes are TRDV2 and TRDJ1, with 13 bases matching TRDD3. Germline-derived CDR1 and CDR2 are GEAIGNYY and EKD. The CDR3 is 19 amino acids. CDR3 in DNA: TGTGCCTGTGACACGCCCCGCGACTGGGGGATACGGGACACCGGTAAACTCATCTTT. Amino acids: CACDTPRDWGIRDTGKLIF.

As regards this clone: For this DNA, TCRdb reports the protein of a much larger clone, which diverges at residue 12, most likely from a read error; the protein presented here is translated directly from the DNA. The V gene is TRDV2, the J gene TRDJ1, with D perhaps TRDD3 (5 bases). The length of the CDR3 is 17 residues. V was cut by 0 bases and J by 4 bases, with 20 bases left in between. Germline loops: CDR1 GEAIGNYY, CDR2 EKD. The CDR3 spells CACDTVRAAWADDKLIF. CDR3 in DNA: TGTGCCTGTGACACCGTACGCGCCGCCTGGGCGGACGATAAACTCATCTTT.

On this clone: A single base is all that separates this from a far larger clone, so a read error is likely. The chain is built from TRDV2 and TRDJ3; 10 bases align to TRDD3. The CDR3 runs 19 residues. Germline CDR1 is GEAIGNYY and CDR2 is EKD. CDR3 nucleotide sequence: TGTGCCTGTGACGACTGGGGGATGCCTAGCTCCTGGGACACCCGACAGGTGTTTTTC. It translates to CACDDWGMPSSWDTRQVFF.

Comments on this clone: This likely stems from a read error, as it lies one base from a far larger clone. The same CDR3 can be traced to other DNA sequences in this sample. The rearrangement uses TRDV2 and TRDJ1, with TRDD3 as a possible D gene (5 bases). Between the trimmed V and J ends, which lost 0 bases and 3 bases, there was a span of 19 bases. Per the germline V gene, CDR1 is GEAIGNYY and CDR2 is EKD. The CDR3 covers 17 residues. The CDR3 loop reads CACDTVRAAWAADKLIF. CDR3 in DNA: TGTGCCTGTGACACCGTGCGCGCCGCCTGGGCGGCCGATAAACTCATCTTT.

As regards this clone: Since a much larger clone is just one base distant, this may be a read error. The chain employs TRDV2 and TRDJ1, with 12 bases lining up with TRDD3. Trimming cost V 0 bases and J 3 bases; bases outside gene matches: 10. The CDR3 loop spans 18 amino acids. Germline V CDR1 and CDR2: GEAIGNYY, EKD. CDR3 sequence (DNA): TGTGCCTGTGACACCGTACTCAGTACTGGGGGATACTCCGATAAACTCATCTTT. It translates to CACDTVLSTGGYSDKLIF.